This T cell receptor (beta chain) was recovered during a study of shared T cell receptors in the human thymus. TCRdb's table, derived via immunoSEQ multiplex PCR, lists solely in-frame clones and lacks some. The profile shows hundreds of thousands of clones, 80% to 90% of them singletons. The germline CDR1 and CDR2 sequences are SGHRS and YFSETQ. The CDR3 is made up of 14 amino acids. Trimming shortened V by 4 bases and J by 5 bases, and 13 bases separated the two germline ends. The same sample was also used in a study of human thymus T cells. As that report states: Healthy Finnish infants undergoing corrective surgery for congenital heart defects provided the donor material. Corrective heart surgery yielded the resections from which the thymus tissue came. Across thymic and blood repertoires, the usage of V and J genes appeared to be biased. Thymic repertoires from unrelated individuals overlapped highly, related research reported.

This TCR derives from a boy in the first two years of life with a congenital heart defect. The specimen was thymocytes. V is TRBV5-1 and J is TRBJ2-1; tentative D call: TRBD2 (5 bases). CDR3 region: CASSAVEGDNEQFF. Here the CDR3 DNA reads TGCGCCAGCAGCGCGGTTGAGGGTGACAATGAGCAGTTCTTC.